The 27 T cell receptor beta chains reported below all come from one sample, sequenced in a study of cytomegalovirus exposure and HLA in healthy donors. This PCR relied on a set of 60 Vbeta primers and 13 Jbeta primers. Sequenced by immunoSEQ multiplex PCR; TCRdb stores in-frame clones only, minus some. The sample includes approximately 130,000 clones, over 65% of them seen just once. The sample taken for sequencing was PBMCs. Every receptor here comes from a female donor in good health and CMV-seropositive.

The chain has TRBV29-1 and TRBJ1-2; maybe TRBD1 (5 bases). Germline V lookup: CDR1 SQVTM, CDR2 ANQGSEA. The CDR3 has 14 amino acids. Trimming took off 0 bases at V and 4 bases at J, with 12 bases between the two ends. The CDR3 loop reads CSVEDQGLAYGYTF. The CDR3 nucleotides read TGCAGCGTTGAAGATCAGGGTTTGGCCTATGGCTACACCTTC.

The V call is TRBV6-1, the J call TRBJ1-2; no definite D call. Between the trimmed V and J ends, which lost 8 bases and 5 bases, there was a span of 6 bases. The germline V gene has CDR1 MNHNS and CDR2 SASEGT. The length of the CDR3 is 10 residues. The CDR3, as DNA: TGTGCCAGCCGGGGATATGGCTACACCTTC. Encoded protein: CASRGYGYTF.

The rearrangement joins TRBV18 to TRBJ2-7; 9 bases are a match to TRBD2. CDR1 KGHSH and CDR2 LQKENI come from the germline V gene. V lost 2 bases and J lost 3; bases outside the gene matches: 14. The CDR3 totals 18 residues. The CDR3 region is CASSPGVAGERGNYEQYF. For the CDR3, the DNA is TGTGCCAGCTCACCAGGGGTAGCGGGAGAAAGAGGGAACTACGAGCAGTACTTC.

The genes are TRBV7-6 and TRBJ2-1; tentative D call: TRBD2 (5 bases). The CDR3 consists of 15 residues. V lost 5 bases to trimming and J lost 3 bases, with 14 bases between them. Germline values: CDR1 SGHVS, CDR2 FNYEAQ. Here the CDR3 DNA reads TGTGCCAGCAGCCGCAATGCCGGGAACTACAATGAGCAGTTCTTC. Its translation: CASSRNAGNYNEQFF.

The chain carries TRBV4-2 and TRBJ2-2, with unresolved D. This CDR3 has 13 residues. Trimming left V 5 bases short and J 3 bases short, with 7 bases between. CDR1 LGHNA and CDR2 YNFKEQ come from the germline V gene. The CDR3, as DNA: TGTGCCAGCAGCTCTGCGGACACCGGGGAGCTGTTTTTT. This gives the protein CASSSADTGELFF.

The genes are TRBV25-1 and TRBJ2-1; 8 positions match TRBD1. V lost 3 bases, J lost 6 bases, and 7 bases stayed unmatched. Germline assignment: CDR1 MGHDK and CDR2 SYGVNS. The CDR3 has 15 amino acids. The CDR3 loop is CASSEGTGSRNEQFF. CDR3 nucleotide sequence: TGTGCCAGCAGTGAGGGGACAGGAAGCCGCAATGAGCAGTTCTTC. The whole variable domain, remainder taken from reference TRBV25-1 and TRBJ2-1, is EADIYQTPRYLVIGTGKKITLECSQTMGHDKMYWYQQDPGMELHLIHYSYGVNSTEKGDLSSESTVSRIRTEHFPLTLESARPSHTSQYLCASSEGTGSRNEQFFGPGTRLTVL.

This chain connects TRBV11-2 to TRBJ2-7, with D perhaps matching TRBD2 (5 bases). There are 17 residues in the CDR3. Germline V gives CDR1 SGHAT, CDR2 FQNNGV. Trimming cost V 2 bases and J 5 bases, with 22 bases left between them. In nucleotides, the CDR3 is TGTGCCAGCAGCTTAACCTCGACATCGGGATCTTCCCACGAGCAGTACTTC. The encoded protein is CASSLTSTSGSSHEQYF.

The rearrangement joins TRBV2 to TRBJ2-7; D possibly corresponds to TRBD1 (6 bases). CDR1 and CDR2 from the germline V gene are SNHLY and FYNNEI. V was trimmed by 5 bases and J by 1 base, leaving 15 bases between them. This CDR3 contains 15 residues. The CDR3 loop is CASSRPTGPSYEQYF. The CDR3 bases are TGTGCCAGCAGTAGACCGACAGGTCCGTCCTACGAGCAGTACTTC.

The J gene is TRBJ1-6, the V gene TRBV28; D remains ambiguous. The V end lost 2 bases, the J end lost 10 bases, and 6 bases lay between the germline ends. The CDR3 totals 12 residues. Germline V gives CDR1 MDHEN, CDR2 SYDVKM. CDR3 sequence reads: CASSLRRSPLHF. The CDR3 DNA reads TGTGCCAGCAGTTTAAGGAGATCACCCCTCCACTTT.

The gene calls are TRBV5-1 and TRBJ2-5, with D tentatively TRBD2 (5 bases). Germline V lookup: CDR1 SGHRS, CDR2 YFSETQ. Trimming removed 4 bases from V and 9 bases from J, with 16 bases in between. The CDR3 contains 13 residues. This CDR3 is CASSTQVPGSQYF. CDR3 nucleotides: TGCGCCAGCAGCACCCAGGTGCCGGGGTCCCAGTACTTC.

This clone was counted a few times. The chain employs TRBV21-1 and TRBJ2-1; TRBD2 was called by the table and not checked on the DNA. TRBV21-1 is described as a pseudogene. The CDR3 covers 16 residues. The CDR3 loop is CARGWVAGVSKDEQFF. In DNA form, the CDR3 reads TGTGCCAGAGGGTGGGTAGCGGGAGTTTCCAAGGATGAGCAGTTCTTC.

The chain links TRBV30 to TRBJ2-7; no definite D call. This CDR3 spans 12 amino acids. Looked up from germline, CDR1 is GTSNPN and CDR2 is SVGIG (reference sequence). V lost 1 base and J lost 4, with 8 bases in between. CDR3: CAWSGQVYEQYF. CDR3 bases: TGTGCCTGGAGTGGGCAGGTTTACGAGCAGTACTTC.

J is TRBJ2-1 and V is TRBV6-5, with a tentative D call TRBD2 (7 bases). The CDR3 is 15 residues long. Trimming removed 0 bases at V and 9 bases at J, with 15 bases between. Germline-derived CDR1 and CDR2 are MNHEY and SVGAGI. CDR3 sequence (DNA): TGTGCCAGCAGTTACTCGATAGCTCGGGGGGCTGAGCAGTTCTTC. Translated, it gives CASSYSIARGAEQFF.

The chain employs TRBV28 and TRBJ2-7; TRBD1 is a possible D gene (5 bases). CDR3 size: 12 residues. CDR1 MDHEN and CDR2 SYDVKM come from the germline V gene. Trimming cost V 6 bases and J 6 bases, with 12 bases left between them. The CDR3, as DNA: TGTGCCAGCAGGTACAATCAGGGCGAGCAGTACTTC. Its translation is CASRYNQGEQYF. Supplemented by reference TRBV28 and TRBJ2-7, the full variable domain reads DVKVTQSSRYLVKRTGEKVFLECVQDMDHENMFWYRQDPGLGLRLIYFSYDVKMKEKGDIPEGYSVSREKKERFSLILESASTNQTSMYLCASRYNQGEQYFGPGTRLTVT.

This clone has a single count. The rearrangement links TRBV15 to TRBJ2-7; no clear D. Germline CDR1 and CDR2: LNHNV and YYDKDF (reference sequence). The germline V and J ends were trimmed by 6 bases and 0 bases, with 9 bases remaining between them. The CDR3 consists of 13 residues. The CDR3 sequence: CATRGQDSYEQYF. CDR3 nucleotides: TGTGCCACCAGGGGCCAGGACTCCTACGAGCAGTACTTC.

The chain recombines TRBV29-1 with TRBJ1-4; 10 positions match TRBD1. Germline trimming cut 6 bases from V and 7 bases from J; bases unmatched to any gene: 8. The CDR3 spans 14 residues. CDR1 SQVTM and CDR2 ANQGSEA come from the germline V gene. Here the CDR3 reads CSVAGTGEGEKLFF. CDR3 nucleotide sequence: TGCAGCGTAGCCGGGACAGGGGAGGGTGAAAAACTGTTTTTT.

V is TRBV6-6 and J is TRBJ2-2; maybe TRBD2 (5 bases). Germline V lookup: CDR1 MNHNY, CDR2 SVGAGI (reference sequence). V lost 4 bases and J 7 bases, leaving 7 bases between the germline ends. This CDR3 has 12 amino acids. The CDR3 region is CASSSSGGELFF. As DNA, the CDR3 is TGTGCCAGCAGTTCAAGCGGCGGGGAGCTGTTTTTT.

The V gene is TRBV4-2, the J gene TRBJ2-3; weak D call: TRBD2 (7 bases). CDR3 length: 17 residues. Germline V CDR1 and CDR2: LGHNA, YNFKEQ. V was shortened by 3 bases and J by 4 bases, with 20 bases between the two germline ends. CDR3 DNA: TGTGCCAGCAGCCAGGGATTAGGGGGGGGGCGGTCAGATACGCAGTATTTT. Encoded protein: CASSQGLGGGRSDTQYF.

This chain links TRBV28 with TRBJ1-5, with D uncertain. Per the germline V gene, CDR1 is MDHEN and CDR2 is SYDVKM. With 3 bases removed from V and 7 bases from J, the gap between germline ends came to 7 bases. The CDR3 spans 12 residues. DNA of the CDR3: TGTGCCAGCAGTTTTGAGCCACAGCCCCAGCATTTT. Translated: CASSFEPQPQHF.

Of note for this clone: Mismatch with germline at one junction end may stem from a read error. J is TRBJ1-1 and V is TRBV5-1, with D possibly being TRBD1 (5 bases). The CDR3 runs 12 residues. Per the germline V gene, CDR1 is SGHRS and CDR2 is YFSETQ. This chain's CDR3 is CASSLADTEAFF. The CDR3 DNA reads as TGCGCCAGCAGCTTGGCGGACACCGAAGCTTTCTTT. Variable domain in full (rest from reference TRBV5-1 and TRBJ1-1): KAGVTQTPRYLIKTRGQQVTLSCSPISGHRSVSWYQQTPGQGLQFLFEYFSETQRNKGNFPGRFSGRQFSNSRSEMNVSTLELGDSALYLCASSLADTEAFFGQGTRLTVV.

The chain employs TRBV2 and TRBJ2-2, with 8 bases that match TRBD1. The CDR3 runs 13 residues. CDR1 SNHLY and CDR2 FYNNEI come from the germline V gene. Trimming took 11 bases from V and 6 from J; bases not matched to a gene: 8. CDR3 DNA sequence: TGTGCCTCCTGGACAGGGCCCTCCGGGGAGCTGTTTTTT. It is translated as CASWTGPSGELFF. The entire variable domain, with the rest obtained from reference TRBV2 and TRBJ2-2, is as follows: EPEVTQTPSHQVTQMGQEVILRCVPISNHLYFYWYRQILGQKVEFLVSFYNNEISEKSEIFDDQFSVERPDGSNFTLKIRSTKLEDSAMYFCASWTGPSGELFFGEGSRLTVL.

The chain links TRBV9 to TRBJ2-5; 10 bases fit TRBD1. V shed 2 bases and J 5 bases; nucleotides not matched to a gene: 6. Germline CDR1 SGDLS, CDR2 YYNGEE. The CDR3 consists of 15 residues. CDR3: CASSVLDRGGETQYF. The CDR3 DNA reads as TGTGCCAGCAGCGTGCTGGACAGGGGGGGGGAGACCCAGTACTTC.

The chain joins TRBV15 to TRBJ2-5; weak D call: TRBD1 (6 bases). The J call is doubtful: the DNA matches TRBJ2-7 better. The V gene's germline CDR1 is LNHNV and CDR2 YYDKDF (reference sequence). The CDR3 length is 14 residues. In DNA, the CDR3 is TGTGCCACCAGCAGGCAGACAGGAGCCTACGAGCAGTACTTC. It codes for CATSRQTGAYEQYF.

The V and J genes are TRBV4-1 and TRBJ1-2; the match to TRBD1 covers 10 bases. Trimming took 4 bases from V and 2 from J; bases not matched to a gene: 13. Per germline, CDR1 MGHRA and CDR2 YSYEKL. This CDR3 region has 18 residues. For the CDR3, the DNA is TGCGCCAGCAGCCCAGTCAGACAGGGGGCGGTCTCGAACTATGGCTACACCTTC. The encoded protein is CASSPVRQGAVSNYGYTF.

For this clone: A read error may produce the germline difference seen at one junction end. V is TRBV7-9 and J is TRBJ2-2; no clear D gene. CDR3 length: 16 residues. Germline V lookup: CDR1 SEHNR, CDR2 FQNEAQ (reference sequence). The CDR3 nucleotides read TGTTCCAGCAGCCCACAAGCGACGTGGGTAGCCGGGGAGCTGTTTTTT. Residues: CSSSPQATWVAGELFF.

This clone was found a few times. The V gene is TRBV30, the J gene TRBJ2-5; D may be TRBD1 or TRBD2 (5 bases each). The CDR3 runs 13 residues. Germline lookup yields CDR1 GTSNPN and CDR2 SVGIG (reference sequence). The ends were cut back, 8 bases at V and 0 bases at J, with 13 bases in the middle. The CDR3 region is CARTGADQETQYF. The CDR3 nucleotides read TGTGCCCGGACTGGGGCGGACCAAGAGACCCAGTACTTC.

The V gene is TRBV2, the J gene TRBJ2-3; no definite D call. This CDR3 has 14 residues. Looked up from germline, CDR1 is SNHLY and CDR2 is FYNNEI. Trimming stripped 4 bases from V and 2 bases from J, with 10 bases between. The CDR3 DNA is TGTGCCAGCAGTGTTCACTACTTCACAGATACGCAGTATTTT. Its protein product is CASSVHYFTDTQYF.